This is a list of T cell receptor beta chains from one sample in a study of blood T cell repertoires in COVID-19. Using immunoSEQ multiplex PCR, the repertoire was profiled, and TCRdb retains in-frame clones only, with some absent. This sample has about 200,000 clones, with around 83% found just once. The sequencing sample was made of peripheral blood. Receptors originate from a woman of 80 years or more with acute or convalescent COVID-19. CDR3s include the opening cysteine and the closing phenylalanine or tryptophan. D genes are given only for firm matches. The size entry is marked missing in some rows and otherwise reads once, few, many or a size class.

V	D	J	size	CDR3	DNA
TRBV5-5	NA	TRBJ2-7	NA	CASSRGQTPSYEQYF	TGTGCCAGCAGCCGCGGACAGACCCCCTCCTACGAGCAGTACTTC
TRBV4-1	NA	TRBJ2-3	NA	CASSQAGEGLDTQYF	TGCGCCAGCAGCCAAGCGGGAGAGGGTTTGGATACGCAGTATTTT
TRBV7-8	NA	TRBJ2-7	NA	CASSLLRVNEQYF	TGTGCCAGCAGCTTACTCAGGGTCAACGAGCAGTACTTC
TRBV6-5	NA	TRBJ1-2	NA	CASRPQAWDYGYTF	TGTGCCAGCAGACCGCAGGCGTGGGACTATGGCTACACCTTC
TRBV9	TRBD1	TRBJ2-1	few	CASSVAGTGVREQFF	TGTGCCAGCAGCGTCGCCGGGACAGGGGTTCGTGAGCAGTTCTTC
TRBV7-9	NA	TRBJ1-1	NA	CASSLAAGGLTEAFF	TGTGCCAGCAGCTTAGCCGCGGGGGGTCTCACTGAAGCTTTCTTT
TRBV27	NA	TRBJ1-1	few	CASSLRGADTEAFF	TGTGCCAGCAGTTTACGGGGGGCTGACACTGAAGCTTTCTTT
TRBV18	NA	TRBJ2-2	NA	CASMSTGNPPGELFF	TGTGCCAGCATGTCTACGGGGAATCCCCCCGGGGAGCTGTTTTTT
TRBV7-8	TRBD2	TRBJ2-1	many	CASSLKTSGRNSYNEQFF	TGTGCCAGCAGCTTAAAGACTAGCGGGAGGAACTCCTACAATGAGCAGTTCTTC
TRBV7-2	NA	TRBJ2-7	NA	CASSYYRASSYEQYF	TGTGCCAGCAGCTACTACAGGGCCAGCTCCTACGAGCAGTACTTC
TRBV18	NA	TRBJ2-3	once	CASSPWSDTDTQYF	TGTGCCAGCTCACCGTGGTCAGACACAGATACGCAGTATTTT
TRBV30	NA	TRBJ2-2	NA	CAWSVRSRNTGELFF	TGTGCCTGGAGTGTACGAAGCCGAAACACCGGGGAGCTGTTTTTT
TRBV7-2	NA	TRBJ2-7	NA	CASSLGWQDLTVQYF	TGTGCCAGCAGCTTAGGTTGGCAGGATCTCACTGTGCAGTACTTC
TRBV27	TRBD2	TRBJ2-5	NA	CASSLGVAGGQETQYF	TGTGCCAGCAGTTTGGGAGTAGCGGGGGGGCAAGAGACCCAGTACTTC
TRBV18	NA	TRBJ1-5	few	CASSPQNSNQPQHF	TGTGCCAGCTCACCGCAGAATAGCAATCAGCCCCAGCATTTT
TRBV12-5	NA	TRBJ2-3	once	CASGFAGTDTQYF	TGTGCTAGTGGTTTTGCGGGCACAGATACGCAGTATTTT
TRBV6-2/TRBV6-3	NA	TRBJ1-5	NA	CASSYSRSVEQNQPQHF	TGTGCCAGCAGTTACTCGAGGTCGGTCGAGCAAAATCAGCCCCAGCATTTT
TRBV6-4	NA	TRBJ1-2	NA	CASSVVRVGNYGYTF	TGTGCCAGCAGTGTGGTCAGGGTGGGTAACTATGGCTACACCTTC
TRBV2	NA	TRBJ1-6	NA	CASSVEISSYNSPLHF	TGTGCCAGCAGTGTCGAGATTAGCTCCTATAATTCACCCCTCCACTTT
TRBV19	TRBD1	TRBJ1-1	NA	CASSTRGPEAFF	TGTGCCAGTAGTACCAGGGGGCCTGAAGCTTTCTTT
TRBV29-1	NA	TRBJ1-2	NA	CSVEARRDGYTF	TGCAGCGTTGAAGCCCGGCGGGATGGCTACACCTTC
TRBV10-3	NA	TRBJ1-1	NA	CAISEGENTEAFF	TGTGCCATCAGTGAAGGGGAGAACACTGAAGCTTTCTTT
TRBV5-1	NA	TRBJ2-5	NA	CASSLTGTAETQYF	TGCGCCAGCAGCTTGACAGGGACGGCAGAGACCCAGTACTTC
TRBV11-3	TRBD2	TRBJ2-1	NA	CASSLGQSGTSGDNEQFF	TGTGCCAGCAGCTTGGGGCAGTCCGGGACTAGCGGCGACAATGAGCAGTTCTTC
TRBV3-1/TRBV3-2	NA	TRBJ2-2	NA	CASSLWGGRTTGELFF	TGTGCCAGCAGCCTATGGGGGGGCAGGACCACCGGGGAGCTGTTTTTT
TRBV7-8	TRBD1	TRBJ1-1	NA	CASSSGTGWSEAFF	TGTGCCAGCAGCTCCGGGACAGGGTGGTCTGAAGCTTTCTTT
TRBV7-2	TRBD2	TRBJ2-3	NA	CASSYGTRADTQYF	TGTGCCAGCAGCTACGGGACTAGGGCAGATACGCAGTATTTT
TRBV29-1	TRBD1	TRBJ1-2	NA	CSVEWTGLHHGYTF	TGCAGCGTTGAATGGACAGGGCTTCATCATGGCTACACCTTC
TRBV2	NA	TRBJ2-1	NA	CASRVRTAYNEQFF	TGTGCCAGCAGAGTGAGGACAGCATACAATGAGCAGTTCTTC
TRBV7-2	NA	TRBJ2-1	once	CASSLLRVNEQFF	TGTGCCAGCAGCTTACTTCGGGTCAATGAGCAGTTCTTC
TRBV3-1/TRBV3-2	TRBD1	TRBJ1-1	NA	CASSQVTGGTEAFF	TGTGCCAGCAGCCAAGTGACAGGGGGAACTGAAGCTTTCTTT
TRBV5-8	NA	TRBJ1-5	NA	CASSPVLRGWTQHF	TGTGCCAGCAGCCCCGTCTTAAGAGGTTGGACCCAGCATTTT
TRBV2	TRBD1	TRBJ1-6	NA	CASTTTGIYNSPLHF	TGTGCCAGCACCACGACAGGGATCTATAATTCACCCCTCCACTTT
TRBV7-2	TRBD2	TRBJ2-4	NA	CASSFRAGGRDIQYF	TGTGCCAGCAGCTTTAGAGCGGGAGGGCGGGACATTCAGTACTTC
TRBV5-6	NA	TRBJ1-2	NA	CASSFGVRRSNYGYTF	TGTGCCAGCAGCTTTGGAGTGCGACGGAGCAACTATGGCTACACCTTC
TRBV3-1/TRBV3-2	NA	TRBJ2-7	NA	CASSQGREWDEQYF	TGTGCCAGCAGCCAGGGCCGGGAGTGGGACGAGCAGTACTTC
TRBV28	TRBD2	TRBJ2-1	NA	CASSVGGNPLNEQFF	TGTGCCAGCAGCGTCGGGGGGAACCCCCTGAATGAGCAGTTCTTC
TRBV6-1	TRBD1	TRBJ2-4	NA	CASSDGSGGKNIQYF	TGTGCCAGCAGTGACGGATCAGGGGGTAAAAACATTCAGTACTTC
TRBV24-1	TRBD2	TRBJ2-5	NA	CATSDAKGLAGRDKETQYF	TGTGCCACCAGTGATGCGAAGGGACTAGCCGGCAGGGATAAAGAGACCCAGTACTTC
TRBV6-6	NA	TRBJ1-3	NA	CASSESSRTLPRRTGGNTIYF	TGTGCCAGCAGCGAGAGCTCTCGGACTCTGCCTAGGAGGACGGGTGGAAACACCATATATTTT
TRBV18	TRBD2	TRBJ2-5	NA	CASSPLGLAGDLTKETQYF	TGTGCCAGCTCACCACTTGGACTAGCGGGAGATCTTACAAAAGAGACCCAGTACTTC
TRBV12-5	TRBD1	TRBJ1-6	NA	CASGDLDRENSPLHF	TGTGCTAGTGGGGATCTGGACAGGGAGAATTCACCCCTCCACTTT
TRBV4-3	TRBD2	TRBJ2-7	few	CASSFLLAGYYEQYF	TGCGCCAGCAGTTTCTTACTAGCGGGATACTACGAGCAGTACTTC
TRBV5-4	NA	TRBJ2-7	NA	CASSLGVASEQYF	TGTGCCAGCAGCTTGGGGGTAGCGTCTGAGCAGTACTTC
TRBV25-1	TRBD2	TRBJ2-7	NA	CASSPSRTSGDEQYF	TGTGCCAGCAGTCCAAGTAGAACTAGCGGAGACGAGCAGTACTTC
TRBV19	NA	TRBJ1-2	NA	CASSIDLLSGQTNYGYTF	TGTGCCAGTAGTATAGATCTCTTAAGCGGACAGACCAACTATGGCTACACCTTC
TRBV20-1	NA	TRBJ1-5	NA	CSASTGYWNQPQHF	TGCAGTGCTAGTACGGGTTATTGGAATCAGCCCCAGCATTTT
TRBV19	TRBD2	TRBJ2-1	NA	CASSIPETSGNEQFF	TGTGCCAGTAGTATTCCCGAGACTAGCGGAAATGAGCAGTTCTTC
TRBV7-9	NA	TRBJ1-4	NA	CASSLQGLEKLFF	TGTGCCAGCAGCTTGCAGGGTTTGGAAAAACTGTTTTTT
TRBV4-3	TRBD2	TRBJ2-2	NA	CASSRSTSGSWTGELFF	TGCGCCAGCAGCCGGTCGACTAGCGGGAGCTGGACCGGGGAGCTGTTTTTT
TRBV18	NA	TRBJ1-5	NA	CASSLPGQSLGPQHF	TGTGCCAGCTCACTCCCGGGACAAAGTCTCGGGCCCCAGCATTTT
TRBV7-2	TRBD1	TRBJ1-1	NA	CASSLLKGAGTEAFF	TGTGCCAGCAGCTTACTGAAGGGGGCAGGGACTGAAGCTTTCTTT
TRBV7-3	TRBD1	TRBJ2-1	few	CASSSRQGVEQFF	TGTGCCAGCAGCTCCAGACAGGGGGTTGAGCAGTTCTTC
TRBV3-1/TRBV3-2	NA	TRBJ2-7	once	CASSQDPGQFYEQYF	TGTGCCAGCAGCCAGGATCCCGGACAGTTCTACGAGCAGTACTTC